The 28 T cell receptor beta chains given below trace back to one sample, sequenced in a study of T cell responses to AZD1222 COVID-19 vaccine. Only in-frame clones appear in the TCRdb table, and some are missing; sequencing was by immunoSEQ multiplex PCR. The top ten clones hold 6% to 8% of a sample with roughly 97,000 clones, around 89% of them seen once. The source material was peripheral blood, sampled on day 0 of AZD1222 vaccination. These receptors were collected from an adult in good health.

The chain combines TRBV5-4 with TRBJ2-7; D remains unclear. Per the germline V gene, CDR1 is SGHNT and CDR2 is YYREEE (reference sequence). With 0 bases removed from V and 4 bases from J, the gap between germline ends came to 14 bases. The CDR3 covers 15 residues. The CDR3 loop reads CASSLAVGLEYEQYF. CDR3 bases: TGTGCCAGCAGCTTGGCGGTGGGCCTCGAGTACGAGCAGTACTTC.

This clone came up a few times. The chain employs TRBV19 and TRBJ2-6, with D uncertain. The CDR3 totals 15 residues. Trimming cost V 5 bases and J 0 bases, with 8 bases left between them. Germline V gives CDR1 LNHDA, CDR2 SQIVND (reference sequence). CDR3 sequence (DNA): TGTGCCAGTAGTCATAGAAGCTCTGGGGCCAACGTCCTGACTTTC. This gives the protein CASSHRSSGANVLTF.

This sequence joins TRBV3-1 (or the pseudogene TRBV3-2) and TRBJ2-7, with D uncertain. V was clipped by 0 bases and J by 4 bases, with 7 bases between them. Germline values: CDR1 LGHDT, CDR2 YNNKEL (reference sequence). The CDR3 totals 13 residues. CDR3 nucleotide sequence: TGTGCCAGCAGCCAAGATGTGAGGTACGAGCAGTACTTC. Translation: CASSQDVRYEQYF.

The chain is built from TRBV29-1 and TRBJ1-2; TRBD1 agrees at 7 bases. Trimming took 7 bases from V and 0 from J; bases not matched to a gene: 5. Germline CDR1 reads SQVTM; CDR2 reads ANQGSEA. CDR3 length: 13 residues. The CDR3 sequence is CSARTGPNYGYTF. CDR3 sequence (DNA): TGCAGCGCCCGGACAGGACCTAACTATGGCTACACCTTC.

The chain is built from TRBV30 and TRBJ1-2, with D tentatively TRBD1 (5 bases). This CDR3 contains 15 residues. Per the germline V gene, CDR1 is GTSNPN and CDR2 is SVGIG (reference sequence). Trimming stripped 0 bases from V and 2 bases from J, with 13 bases between. The CDR3 is CAWSVGPGGNYGYTF. The CDR3 DNA sequence: TGTGCCTGGAGTGTTGGCCCCGGGGGGAACTATGGCTACACCTTC.

The CDR3 loop is CATSDPTSVTGELFF. The DNA of the CDR3 is TGTGCCACCAGTGATCCAACTAGCGTCACCGGGGAGCTGTTTTTT. The rearrangement links TRBV24-1 to TRBJ2-2, with 7 bases identical to TRBD2. J was trimmed by 4 bases and V by 3 bases; bases with no gene match: 4. The germline CDR1 and CDR2 sequences are KGHDR and SFDVKD. There are 15 residues in the CDR3.

The chain recombines TRBV7-9 with TRBJ1-4; D is undetermined. The CDR3 spans 12 residues. V was cut by 5 bases and J by 4 bases, with 5 bases left in between. Germline CDR1 reads SEHNR; CDR2 reads FQNEAQ (reference sequence). DNA of the CDR3: TGTGCCAGCAGCGTAGATAATGAAAAACTGTTTTTT. Protein product: CASSVDNEKLFF. Variable domain in full (rest from reference TRBV7-9 and TRBJ1-4): DTGVSQNPRHKITKRGQNVTFRCDPISEHNRLYWYRQTLGQGPEFLTYFQNEAQLEKSRLLSDRFSAERPKGSFSTLEIQRTEQGDSAMYLCASSVDNEKLFFGSGTQLSVL.

The chain employs TRBV6-1 and TRBJ1-2; 8 bases match TRBD1. The CDR3 runs to 14 residues. V lost 0 bases, J lost 7 bases, and 4 bases stayed unmatched. Germline V gene lookup returns CDR1 MNHNS and CDR2 SASEGT. In DNA, the CDR3 is TGTGCCAGCAGTGAAGCCGGGACAGGTTTTGGCTACACCTTC. This gives the protein CASSEAGTGFGYTF.

The CDR3 bases are TGTGCCAGCAGTTACTCCGGCCTTCCAGTGAAGCAGTACTTC. Its protein is CASSYSGLPVKQYF. The rearrangement links TRBV6-2 or TRBV6-3 to TRBJ2-7; D gene uncertain. Deletions cut 0 bases from V and 8 bases from J, with 14 bases between. The germline V gene has CDR1 MNHEY and CDR2 SVGEGT. The CDR3 is made up of 14 amino acids.

The chain joins TRBV9 to TRBJ2-7; no clear D gene. CDR3 length: 13 amino acids. Trimming left V 2 bases short and J 1 base short, with 7 bases between. Germline assignment: CDR1 SGDLS and CDR2 YYNGEE. The CDR3 nucleotides read TGTGCCAGCAGCGTGGCCGGGTCCTACGAGCAGTACTTC. Translating it yields CASSVAGSYEQYF.

The chain links TRBV4-2 to TRBJ2-1; D may match TRBD1 or TRBD2 (5 bases each). V was trimmed by 3 bases and J by 9 bases, leaving 15 bases between them. The length of the CDR3 is 14 residues. Germline V gives CDR1 LGHNA, CDR2 YNFKEQ. CDR3 DNA sequence: TGTGCCAGCAGCCAGGGACCGGCGGAGATTGAGCAGTTCTTC. Translation gives CASSQGPAEIEQFF.

This chain joins TRBV7-3 and TRBJ2-2; 13 bases are shared with TRBD2. CDR3 size: 20 residues. V shed 4 bases, J shed 2 bases, and the junction held 13 bases outside the gene matches. In germline, CDR1 is SGHTA, CDR2 FQGTGA. CDR3 DNA: TGTGCCAGCAGCTCTTCCCCCACCGGGACTAGCGGGACCAACACCGGGGAGCTGTTTTTT. Amino acids: CASSSSPTGTSGTNTGELFF.

The V and J genes are TRBV10-1 and TRBJ1-4, with D possibly TRBD1 on 5 matching bases. The ends were cut back, 11 bases at V and 5 bases at J, with 9 bases in the middle. There are 11 residues in the CDR3. Germline assignment: CDR1 WNHNN and CDR2 SYGVQD (reference sequence). The CDR3 nucleotides read TGCGCCCGGGGCCCAAATGAAAAACTGTTTTTT. Amino acids: CARGPNEKLFF.

In its sample, this clone was seen once. CDR3 in amino acids: CASSPPQGRDKTYEQYF. The CDR3 region has the DNA TGTGCCAGCTCACCACCGCAGGGCAGGGATAAAACATACGAGCAGTACTTC. The chain joins TRBV18 to TRBJ2-7; D is perhaps TRBD1 (5 bases). The CDR3 runs 17 residues. Germline loops: CDR1 KGHSH, CDR2 LQKENI. Trimming left V 0 bases short and J 4 bases short, with 19 bases between. The complete variable domain, with remaining parts taken from reference TRBV18 and TRBJ2-7, reads NAGVMQNPRHLVRRRGQEARLRCSPMKGHSHVYWYRQLPEEGLKFMVYLQKENIIDESGMPKERFSAEFPKEGPSILRIQQVVRGDSAAYFCASSPPQGRDKTYEQYFGPGTRLTVT.

The chain uses TRBV6-5 and TRBJ2-7; 8 nucleotides line up with TRBD1. The CDR3 consists of 14 residues. Germline loops: CDR1 MNHEY, CDR2 SVGAGI. V shed 4 bases, J shed 4 bases, and the junction held 6 bases outside the gene matches. CDR3 coding DNA: TGTGCCAGCAGTTTCCGGACAGGGTGGTACGAGCAGTACTTC. Amino acids: CASSFRTGWYEQYF.

This rearrangement joins TRBV5-4 to TRBJ1-2; 11 bases fit TRBD1. This CDR3 has 15 residues. The V gene end was trimmed by 3 bases and the J gene end by 7 bases; junction bases not matched to a gene: 8. Germline V gene sequence: CDR1 SGHNT, CDR2 YYREEE (reference sequence). CDR3: CASSSGTGGIGGYTF. The CDR3 nucleotides read TGTGCCAGCAGCTCCGGGACAGGGGGTATCGGTGGCTACACCTTC.

The chain joins TRBV7-9 to TRBJ2-7; TRBD1 matches 8 bases. There are 19 residues in the CDR3. Trimming cost V 2 bases and J 2 bases; bases outside gene matches: 17. CDR1 SEHNR and CDR2 FQNEAQ come from the germline V gene (reference sequence). CDR3: CASSLQPGQVVRGTYEQYF. The DNA for the CDR3 is TGTGCCAGCAGCTTACAACCGGGACAGGTGGTTCGTGGGACCTACGAGCAGTACTTC. Variable domain in full (rest from reference TRBV7-9 and TRBJ2-7): DTGVSQNPRHKITKRGQNVTFRCDPISEHNRLYWYRQTLGQGPEFLTYFQNEAQLEKSRLLSDRFSAERPKGSFSTLEIQRTEQGDSAMYLCASSLQPGQVVRGTYEQYFGPGTRLTVT.

The rearrangement uses TRBV5-1 and TRBJ2-7; 7 bases line up with TRBD1. V lost 3 bases, J lost 2 bases, and 5 bases stayed unmatched. The CDR3 sequence is 14 residues long. Germline-derived CDR1 and CDR2 are SGHRS and YFSETQ. This CDR3 reads CASSSLTGTYEQYF. The CDR3 DNA reads TGCGCCAGCAGCTCACTGACAGGGACCTACGAGCAGTACTTC.

CDR3 region: CATSRDRQGEAFF. CDR3 in DNA: TGTGCCACCAGCAGAGATAGACAGGGTGAAGCTTTCTTT. The V and J genes are TRBV15 and TRBJ1-1, with TRBD1 matching over 7 bases. Germline V gives CDR1 LNHNV, CDR2 YYDKDF (reference sequence). The CDR3 spans 13 residues. The V and J ends lost 0 bases and 7 bases, in that order; junction bases with no gene match: 2.

CDR3 loop: CASSLLEGGLNTEAFF. DNA for the CDR3: TGTGCCAGCAGCTTGTTGGAGGGAGGCCTGAACACTGAAGCTTTCTTT. The chain has TRBV5-6 and TRBJ1-1; D remains unclear. Deletions cut 1 base from V and 0 bases from J, with 13 bases between. The CDR3 sequence is 16 residues long. The germline V gene has CDR1 SGHDT and CDR2 YYEEEE.

The rearrangement joins TRBV3-1 (or the pseudogene TRBV3-2) to TRBJ1-1; no clear D gene. The V and J ends lost 0 bases and 4 bases respectively, with 9 bases between them. This CDR3 is 14 amino acids long. CDR1 is LGHDT, CDR2 YNNKEL, per germline (reference sequence). DNA of the CDR3: TGTGCCAGCAGCCAAGAAGGGCGCAGCACTGAAGCTTTCTTT. Amino acids: CASSQEGRSTEAFF.

The V and J genes are TRBV2 and TRBJ2-4; maybe TRBD1 (6 bases). V gave up 7 bases and J gave up 0 bases, with 10 bases separating them. The germline CDR1 and CDR2 sequences are SNHLY and FYNNEI. CDR3 length: 14 amino acids. The CDR3 loop reads CASMGTRAKNIQYF. In DNA form, the CDR3 reads TGTGCCAGCATGGGGACACGAGCCAAAAACATTCAGTACTTC.

V and J are TRBV29-1 and TRBJ2-5; D unresolved. The V and J ends lost 7 bases and 8 bases respectively, with 14 bases between them. The CDR3 covers 11 residues. CDR1 is SQVTM and CDR2 is ANQGSEA in the germline V gene. For the CDR3, the DNA is TGCAGCGCTGGATGGCGAGACACCCAGTACTTC. It translates to CSAGWRDTQYF.

The chain recombines TRBV5-6 with TRBJ2-4; perhaps D is TRBD1 or TRBD2 (5 bases each). The V gene's germline CDR1 is SGHDT and CDR2 YYEEEE. Trimming cost V 4 bases and J 0 bases, with 11 bases left between them. CDR3 length equals 15 residues. CDR3 amino acids: CASSRGPTAKNIQYF. CDR3 nucleotide sequence: TGTGCCAGCAGCCGGGGACCGACAGCCAAAAACATTCAGTACTTC.

The chain uses TRBV5-1 and TRBJ2-5, with 8 bases aligning to TRBD1. Germline assignment: CDR1 SGHRS and CDR2 YFSETQ. The CDR3 sequence is 15 residues long. V dropped 5 bases and J dropped 2; count of bases not matched to a gene: 8. The CDR3 region is CASRPGTGPQETQYF. The CDR3 DNA reads as TGCGCCAGCAGGCCAGGGACAGGACCGCAAGAGACCCAGTACTTC. The entire variable domain, with the rest obtained from reference TRBV5-1 and TRBJ2-5, is as follows: KAGVTQTPRYLIKTRGQQVTLSCSPISGHRSVSWYQQTPGQGLQFLFEYFSETQRNKGNFPGRFSGRQFSNSRSEMNVSTLELGDSALYLCASRPGTGPQETQYFGPGTRLLVL.

V usage is TRBV4-3 and J usage is TRBJ1-1; maybe TRBD1 (5 bases). This CDR3 contains 15 residues. The V end was cut by 1 base, the J end by 1 base, with 10 bases between. Germline V lookup: CDR1 LGHNA, CDR2 YSLEER. CDR3 loop: CASSQGRGGNTEAFF. The CDR3 DNA reads TGCGCCAGCAGCCAAGGCCGGGGCGGGAACACTGAAGCTTTCTTT.

This chain links TRBV4-3 with TRBJ2-1; D unresolved. Germline-derived CDR1 and CDR2 are LGHNA and YSLEER. With 2 bases removed from V and 5 bases from J, the gap between germline ends came to 10 bases. This CDR3 is 14 amino acids long. The CDR3 sequence is CASSQYGPHNEQFF. DNA for the CDR3: TGCGCCAGCAGCCAATACGGACCCCACAATGAGCAGTTCTTC.

The J gene is TRBJ1-2, the V gene TRBV6-1, with a tentative D call TRBD1 (5 bases). This CDR3 spans 14 amino acids. V was cut by 2 bases and J by 4 bases, with 11 bases left in between. Germline V gene sequence: CDR1 MNHNS, CDR2 SASEGT. Here the CDR3 reads CASSETGLVYGYTF. CDR3 DNA sequence: TGTGCCAGCAGTGAAACAGGACTCGTCTATGGCTACACCTTC.